Below are 30 T cell receptor beta chains sequenced from a single sample in a study of cytomegalovirus exposure and HLA in healthy donors. The PCR had 60 Vbeta and 13 Jbeta primers. Generated by immunoSEQ multiplex PCR, the TCRdb table keeps only in-frame clones and is missing some. The sample holds around 110,000 clones; 65% to 75% are singletons and the top ten take roughly 2.8%. The sample comprised PBMCs. The receptors here all came from a female donor in good health and CMV-seronegative.

The V call is TRBV21-1, the J call TRBJ1-2; the table calls TRBD1, which could not be checked here. TRBV21-1 is flagged as a pseudogene. This CDR3 has 16 amino acids. CDR3 residues: CASSKARGQEIYGYTF. For the CDR3, the DNA is TGTGCCAGCAGCAAAGCTCGGGGACAGGAGATCTATGGCTACACCTTC.

This chain links TRBV4-3 with TRBJ2-1; unclear D gene. Trimming left V 5 bases short and J 8 bases short, with 16 bases between. CDR3 length: 14 amino acids. CDR1 is LGHNA, CDR2 YSLEER, per germline. CDR3 in amino acids: CASSARIGNYEQFF. DNA of the CDR3: TGCGCCAGCAGCGCCAGGATAGGTAACTATGAGCAGTTCTTC.

The chain combines TRBV28 with TRBJ1-5; D is perhaps TRBD1 (5 bases). Deletions cut 4 bases from V and 2 bases from J, with 12 bases between. Per the germline V gene, CDR1 is MDHEN and CDR2 is SYDVKM. The CDR3 is 15 amino acids. The CDR3, as DNA: TGTGCCAGCAGTTCGGGGGGAACCCGCAATCAGCCCCAGCATTTT. Encoded protein: CASSSGGTRNQPQHF.

The chain carries TRBV5-1 and TRBJ2-2, with TRBD2 matching 9 bases. Germline V gives CDR1 SGHRS, CDR2 YFSETQ. The CDR3 consists of 15 residues. The V segment lost 4 bases and the J segment 1 base; nucleotides outside the gene matches: 2. The CDR3 reads CASSPTSGNTGELFF. The CDR3 nucleotides are TGCGCCAGCAGCCCGACTAGCGGGAACACCGGGGAGCTGTTTTTT.

The chain recombines TRBV9 with TRBJ2-3, with a tentative D call TRBD1 (5 bases). Trimming shortened V by 3 bases and J by 7 bases, and 12 bases separated the two germline ends. Germline V gene sequence: CDR1 SGDLS, CDR2 YYNGEE. The CDR3 length is 13 residues. The CDR3 region has the DNA TGTGCCAGCAGCGGTGGGGCCCCATATACGCAGTATTTT. Its protein is CASSGGAPYTQYF.

The chain links TRBV28 to TRBJ2-1; 7 nucleotides align to TRBD2. Germline V gives CDR1 MDHEN, CDR2 SYDVKM. J was trimmed by 9 bases and V by 8 bases; bases with no gene match: 13. CDR3 length equals 14 residues. As DNA, the CDR3 is TGTGCCAGCTCAAGGAGAAGCGGGACGGGTGAGCAGTTCTTC. This codes for CASSRRSGTGEQFF.

The chain has TRBV7-2 and TRBJ2-1, with D perhaps TRBD2 (6 bases). This CDR3 is built from 12 residues. Trimming took off 4 bases at V and 11 bases at J, with 12 bases between the two ends. The germline V gene encodes CDR1 SGHTA and CDR2 FQGNSA. In DNA, the CDR3 is TGTGCCAGCAGCTACGGGAGTTTCCAGCAGTTCTTC. Its translation is CASSYGSFQQFF.

The chain links TRBV7-9 to TRBJ2-6; weak D call: TRBD1 (5 bases). The CDR3 has 15 residues. V was shortened by 5 bases and J by 1 base, with 9 bases between the two germline ends. Germline-derived CDR1 and CDR2 are SEHNR and FQNEAQ (reference sequence). DNA for the CDR3: TGTGCCAGCAGCCCCAGGGTTTCTGGGGCCAACGTCCTGACTTTC. Translation gives CASSPRVSGANVLTF.

The chain uses TRBV27 and TRBJ1-3, with D hard to call. V was shortened by 2 bases and J by 8 bases, with 13 bases between the two germline ends. The CDR3 is 14 amino acids. Per the germline V gene, CDR1 is MNHEY and CDR2 is SMNVEV (reference sequence). The CDR3 protein is CASSLTRRADTIYF. CDR3 nucleotide sequence: TGTGCCAGCAGTTTAACGAGGAGGGCGGACACCATATATTTT.

The chain uses TRBV7-7 and TRBJ2-1; TRBD2 aligns across 12 bases. This CDR3 comprises 15 residues. The trim removed 5 bases at V and 5 bases at J, leaving 4 bases unmatched. From germline, CDR1 is SSHAT and CDR2 FNYEAQ (reference sequence). CDR3 sequence: CASSPGTSGHNEQFF. The CDR3 DNA reads as TGTGCCAGCAGCCCCGGGACTAGCGGGCACAATGAGCAGTTCTTC. Together with reference TRBV7-7 and TRBJ2-1, the CDR3 gives the full variable domain: GAGVSQSPRYKVTKRGQDVTLRCDPISSHATLYWYQQALGQGPEFLTYFNYEAQPDKSGLPSDRFSAERPEGSISTLTIQRTEQRDSAMYRCASSPGTSGHNEQFFGPGTRLTVL.

J is TRBJ2-1 and V is TRBV11-2, with D possibly being TRBD1 (5 bases). Germline CDR1 is SGHAT and CDR2 is FQNNGV. The CDR3 has 18 residues. The V end was cut by 3 bases, the J end by 4 bases, with 22 bases between. The CDR3 bases are TGTGCCAGCAGCTTTGGTGGCTTCTGGACACGACTTTACAATGAGCAGTTCTTC. This encodes CASSFGGFWTRLYNEQFF.

The chain uses TRBV29-1 and TRBJ2-7; 8 bases agree with TRBD1. From germline, CDR1 is SQVTM and CDR2 ANQGSEA. Germline trimming cut 1 base from V and 0 bases from J; bases unmatched to any gene: 5. The CDR3 totals 15 residues. Here the CDR3 DNA reads TGCAGCGTTGAAGGTGGGGACAGGAGCTCCTACGAGCAGTACTTC. It codes for CSVEGGDRSSYEQYF.

The rearrangement joins TRBV6-5 to TRBJ1-2, with 7 bases lining up with TRBD1. V trimming: 5 bases; J trimming: 8 bases; junction bases outside the gene matches: 5. CDR3 length: 12 amino acids. Germline loops: CDR1 MNHEY, CDR2 SVGAGI. Written as DNA, the CDR3 is TGTGCCAGCAGTACAGGGGAGCAAGGCTACACCTTC. This codes for CASSTGEQGYTF.

In the case of this clone: One end of the junction varies from germline; a read error may be responsible. The chain combines TRBV7-9 with TRBJ2-6, with D possibly TRBD1 on 5 matching bases. This CDR3 contains 18 residues. Germline CDR1 SEHNR, CDR2 FQNEAQ (reference sequence). CDR3 in amino acids: CASSNPRQGLSGANVLTF. CDR3 sequence (DNA): TGTGCCAGCAGCAACCCGAGGCAGGGCCTCTCTGGTGCCAACGTCCTGACTTTC.

The chain has TRBV6-5 and TRBJ2-7; 7 positions match TRBD2. The CDR3 has 14 residues. J lost 2 bases, V lost 5 bases, and 6 bases had no gene match. Germline-derived CDR1 and CDR2 are MNHEY and SVGAGI. The CDR3 coding sequence is TGTGCCAGCAGTCCCAGCGGGGCAACCTACGAGCAGTACTTC. It codes for CASSPSGATYEQYF.

A single count supports this clone. The chain carries TRBV5-8 and TRBJ2-2; TRBD1 is a possible D gene (6 bases). The CDR3 is 17 amino acids. Trimming took 1 base from V and 6 from J, leaving 19 bases between them. Germline V gene lookup returns CDR1 SGHTS and CDR2 YDEGEE. DNA for the CDR3: TGTGCCAGCAGCTTGACACAGGGTTTTACACTCTCCGGGGAGCTGTTTTTT. Translating gives CASSLTQGFTLSGELFF.

The chain links TRBV4-3 to TRBJ2-2, with 7 bases fitting TRBD2. With 3 bases clipped from V and 7 bases from J, the junction kept 5 bases outside the gene matches. This CDR3 region has 14 residues. Germline lookup yields CDR1 LGHNA and CDR2 YSLEER. The CDR3 sequence is CASSQDGLVGELFF. CDR3 nucleotide sequence: TGCGCCAGCAGCCAGGACGGACTAGTCGGGGAGCTGTTTTTT.

The chain links TRBV2 to TRBJ1-3, with 9 bases fitting TRBD1. The CDR3 consists of 17 residues. Unmatched junction bases numbered 11, after V lost 6 bases and J lost 2 bases. Germline CDR1 and CDR2: SNHLY and FYNNEI. CDR3 DNA sequence: TGTGCCAGCAGGACACAGGGGGCGCCGGGAGCTGGAAACACCATATATTTT. As protein: CASRTQGAPGAGNTIYF.

In this sample, this clone turned up a few times. The chain combines TRBV27 with TRBJ2-5, with TRBD1 matching over 9 bases. The CDR3 spans 18 residues. Germline loops: CDR1 MNHEY, CDR2 SMNVEV (reference sequence). V gave up 2 bases and J gave up 4 bases; unmatched junction bases: 14. CDR3 bases: TGTGCCAGCAGTTTAAGAAGAACAGGGGGCGCGTACGGAGAGACCCAGTACTTC. Translated, it gives CASSLRRTGGAYGETQYF.

This clone has only a few counts. The genes are TRBV5-1 and TRBJ1-3; the D is unclear. CDR3 length: 16 residues. V was pared by 1 base and J by 0 bases, with 11 bases between. Looked up from germline, CDR1 is SGHRS and CDR2 is YFSETQ. The CDR3 protein is CASSLTTGSSGNTIYF. CDR3 coding DNA: TGCGCCAGCAGCTTGACGACGGGGAGCTCTGGAAACACCATATATTTT.

The chain recombines TRBV29-1 with TRBJ1-5, with TRBD1 matching 10 bases. Unmatched junction bases numbered 6, after V lost 6 bases and J lost 7 bases. This CDR3 region has 13 residues. Germline CDR1 reads SQVTM; CDR2 reads ANQGSEA. The CDR3 protein is CSVGRDRGQPQHF. CDR3 sequence (DNA): TGCAGCGTGGGAAGGGACAGGGGCCAGCCCCAGCATTTT.

The chain carries TRBV19 and TRBJ2-1; 7 bases line up with TRBD2. V trimming: 4 bases; J trimming: 14 bases; junction bases outside the gene matches: 8. The CDR3 runs to 12 residues. Looked up from germline, CDR1 is LNHDA and CDR2 is SQIVND (reference sequence). The DNA of the CDR3 is TGTGCCAGTAGTACCTCCGGGACTATGAAGTTCTTC. Translating gives CASSTSGTMKFF.

This clone was picked up a small number of times. J is TRBJ2-7 and V is TRBV13, with D perhaps matching TRBD2 (6 bases). With 4 bases removed from V and 2 bases from J, the gap between germline ends came to 15 bases. CDR3 size: 15 residues. The germline CDR1 and CDR2 sequences are PRHDT and FYEKMQ (reference sequence). The CDR3 loop is CASSSPTRTAYEQYF. In DNA, the CDR3 is TGTGCCAGCAGCTCGCCGACTAGAACAGCCTACGAGCAGTACTTC. The full variable domain, its missing parts supplied by reference TRBV13 and TRBJ2-7, is AAGVIQSPRHLIKEKRETATLKCYPIPRHDTVYWYQQGPGQDPQFLISFYEKMQSDKGSIPDRFSAQQFSDYHSELNMSSLELGDSALYFCASSSPTRTAYEQYFGPGTRLTVT.

There are a few counts of this clone. This chain joins TRBV21-1 and TRBJ1-5. TRBV21-1 has pseudogene status. The CDR3 extends over 13 amino acids. The CDR3 sequence: CASSKVKGEPQHF. In DNA form, the CDR3 reads TGTGCCAGCAGCAAAGTCAAGGGAGAGCCCCAGCATTTT.

The chain recombines TRBV2 with TRBJ2-7; 10 positions match TRBD2. The CDR3 runs 14 residues. Trimming removed 10 bases from V and 4 bases from J; junction bases left unmatched: 10. Germline V gives CDR1 SNHLY, CDR2 FYNNEI. The CDR3 nucleotides are TGTGCCACCAAGAAAGCTAGCGGGAGTTACGAGCAGTACTTC. It codes for CATKKASGSYEQYF.

The chain combines TRBV11-2 with TRBJ2-3; 7 nucleotides agree with TRBD2. V trimming: 5 bases; J trimming: 1 base; junction bases outside the gene matches: 6. The CDR3 has 15 amino acids. Germline V CDR1 and CDR2: SGHAT, FQNNGV. DNA of the CDR3: TGTGCCAGCAGCCCCCGTGGGGGGGGCACAGATACGCAGTATTTT. It is translated as CASSPRGGGTDTQYF. The entire variable domain, with the rest obtained from reference TRBV11-2 and TRBJ2-3, is as follows: EAGVAQSPRYKIIEKRQSVAFWCNPISGHATLYWYQQILGQGPKLLIQFQNNGVVDDSQLPKDRFSAERLKGVDSTLKIQPAKLEDSAVYLCASSPRGGGTDTQYFGPGTRLTVL.

The V call is TRBV29-1, the J call TRBJ2-5; D might be TRBD2 (7 bases). With 7 bases removed from V and 5 bases from J, the gap between germline ends came to 17 bases. Germline CDR1 SQVTM, CDR2 ANQGSEA. CDR3 length: 13 amino acids. CDR3 coding DNA: TGCAGCGCTTCGGGAGGTGGGGGCGAGACCCAGTACTTC. It yields the protein CSASGGGGETQYF.

V usage is TRBV9 and J usage is TRBJ2-7, with 7 bases aligning to TRBD1. The CDR3 totals 12 residues. With 4 bases clipped from V and 7 bases from J, the junction kept 5 bases outside the gene matches. Germline V gene data show CDR1 as SGDLS and CDR2 as YYNGEE. The CDR3 protein is CASSSGQEEQYF. The CDR3 DNA reads as TGTGCCAGCAGCTCTGGACAGGAAGAGCAGTACTTC.

Points on this clone: The same CDR3 can be traced to other DNA sequences in this sample. The chain links TRBV5-1 to TRBJ2-7, with 7 bases fitting TRBD2. J lost 7 bases, V lost 0 bases, and 7 bases had no gene match. CDR3 size: 14 residues. Per the germline V gene, CDR1 is SGHRS and CDR2 is YFSETQ. The chain's CDR3 is CASSLAAGVGEQYF. CDR3 in DNA: TGCGCCAGCAGCTTGGCGGCGGGAGTGGGGGAGCAGTACTTC.

The V and J genes are TRBV19 and TRBJ1-2; D not certain. Trimming took off 6 bases at V and 3 bases at J, with 11 bases between the two ends. The CDR3 length is 13 residues. Germline lookup yields CDR1 LNHDA and CDR2 SQIVND (reference sequence). CDR3 bases: TGTGCCAGTAGGGCAACAAATGACTATGGCTACACCTTC. It codes for CASRATNDYGYTF.